This entry lists 3 T cell receptor beta chains sequenced from one sample in a study of identical twins. Each CDR3 protein is one row after TCRdb ran MiXCR on the 5' RACE reads. The sample has around 570,000 distinct CDR3 sequences, around 9.6% seen once. The sample was also reused in another study, on yellow fever vaccine responses in identical twins.

The sequenced sample was PBMCs. The source is a woman aged 18-29 years in good health.

This clonotype was found a few times. This chain connects TRBV5-1 to TRBJ2-2; D call uncertain. Trimming took off 4 bases at V and 4 bases at J, with 17 bases between the two ends. CDR3 size: 16 residues. The germline V gene has CDR1 SGHRS and CDR2 YFSETQ. The CDR3 loop is CASSDIDSRGTGELFF. DNA of the CDR3: TGCGCCAGCAGCGACATTGACTCGCGAGGCACCGGGGAGCTGTTTTTT.

CDR3 sequence reads: CSVGAGQNTEAFF. The CDR3 nucleotides are TGCAGCGTTGGGGCCGGACAGAACACTGAAGCTTTCTTT. This chain connects TRBV29-1 to TRBJ1-1, with TRBD1 as a possible D gene (5 bases). Germline V gene sequence: CDR1 SQVTM, CDR2 ANQGSEA. With 4 bases removed from V and 1 base from J, the gap between germline ends came to 10 bases. The CDR3 sequence is 13 residues long. Supplemented by reference TRBV29-1 and TRBJ1-1, the full variable domain reads SAVISQKPSRDICQRGTSLTIQCQVDSQVTMMFWYRQQPGQSLTLIATANQGSEATYESGFVIDKFPISRPNLTFSTLTVSNMSPEDSSIYLCSVGAGQNTEAFFGQGTRLTVV.

The chain links TRBV11-2 to TRBJ2-3; D is possibly TRBD1 (9 bases). CDR1 and CDR2 from the germline V gene are SGHAT and FQNNGV. V was cut by 8 bases and J by 4 bases, with 28 bases left in between. This CDR3 region has 18 residues. CDR3 nucleotides: TGTGCCAGCGCGGGGGGCCGGATGGGACAGGGTAGTGCAGATACGCAGTATTTT. Translated, it gives CASAGGRMGQGSADTQYF. Complete variable domain (other parts from reference TRBV11-2 and TRBJ2-3): EAGVAQSPRYKIIEKRQSVAFWCNPISGHATLYWYQQILGQGPKLLIQFQNNGVVDDSQLPKDRFSAERLKGVDSTLKIQPAKLEDSAVYLCASAGGRMGQGSADTQYFGPGTRLTVL.